A selection of T cell receptor beta chains follows, all from one sample in a study of blood T cells in healthy people across ages. One entry per CDR3 protein results from TCRdb running MiXCR on the 5' RACE reads. The data show 1.5 million to 2 million distinct CDR3 sequences, about 49% seen once. The specimen sequenced was blood. The receptors derive from a woman aged 40 to 55 in good health. CDR3s include the opening cysteine and the closing phenylalanine or tryptophan. The order of the fields is clone size, J gene, D gene, V gene, CDR3 protein, CDR3 DNA. The D gene is left open where the match is weak. Clone sizes are given selectively: once, few, many, or a class where the clone is expanded.

abundance: -; j_gene: TRBJ2-2; d_gene: -; v_gene: TRBV9; CDR3aa: CASNPARVGTGELFF; CDR3nt: TGTGCCAGCAATCCGGCCAGGGTGGGCACCGGGGAGCTGTTTTTT
abundance: -; j_gene: TRBJ2-1; d_gene: -; v_gene: TRBV12-3/TRBV12-4; CDR3aa: CASSLALSDAEPYNEQFF; CDR3nt: TGTGCCAGCAGTTTAGCGCTATCAGACGCCGAACCATACAATGAGCAGTTCTTC
abundance: many; j_gene: TRBJ1-2; d_gene: -; v_gene: TRBV20-1; CDR3aa: CSAFPSGNGGDGYTF; CDR3nt: TGCAGTGCCTTCCCGTCCGGTAACGGGGGCGATGGCTACACCTTC
abundance: few; j_gene: TRBJ2-1; d_gene: -; v_gene: TRBV11-1; CDR3aa: CASSLDLREQFF; CDR3nt: TGTGCCAGCAGCTTAGATTTGCGGGAGCAGTTCTTC
abundance: -; j_gene: TRBJ1-2; d_gene: -; v_gene: TRBV3-1; CDR3aa: CASSQDVSADGCTF; CDR3nt: TGTGCCAGCAGCCAAGATGTATCGGCGGATGGCTGCACCTTC
abundance: -; j_gene: TRBJ1-5; d_gene: -; v_gene: TRBV27; CDR3aa: CASSLRAWEQPQHF; CDR3nt: TGTGCCAGCAGTTTAAGGGCCTGGGAGCAGCCCCAGCATTTT
abundance: -; j_gene: TRBJ2-1; d_gene: -; v_gene: TRBV18; CDR3aa: CANSSSSYNEQFF; CDR3nt: TGTGCCAACTCATCCAGCTCCTACAATGAGCAGTTCTTC
abundance: few; j_gene: TRBJ2-7; d_gene: -; v_gene: TRBV7-2; CDR3aa: CASSREPQGSYEQYF; CDR3nt: TGTGCCAGCAGCAGGGAACCCCAGGGCTCCTACGAGCAGTACTTC
abundance: few; j_gene: TRBJ2-3; d_gene: -; v_gene: TRBV20-1; CDR3aa: CSARDQLALSTDTQYF; CDR3nt: TGCAGTGCTAGAGATCAGTTGGCCCTTAGCACAGATACGCAGTATTTT
abundance: few; j_gene: TRBJ2-7; d_gene: -; v_gene: TRBV4-1; CDR3aa: CASSQDNLGEQYF; CDR3nt: TGCGCCAGCAGCCAAGATAATTTGGGCGAGCAGTACTTC
abundance: -; j_gene: TRBJ2-3; d_gene: -; v_gene: TRBV11-2; CDR3aa: CASSFTNTPVRWTQYF; CDR3nt: TGTGCCAGCAGCTTCACTAACACCCCTGTAAGGTGGACGCAGTATTTT
abundance: -; j_gene: TRBJ1-4; d_gene: -; v_gene: TRBV6-5; CDR3aa: CASKDAGPDEKLFF; CDR3nt: TGTGCCAGCAAGGATGCAGGGCCGGATGAAAAACTGTTTTTT
abundance: few; j_gene: TRBJ1-2; d_gene: -; v_gene: TRBV5-5; CDR3aa: CASTPGDGNRIMGYTF; CDR3nt: TGTGCCAGCACCCCTGGGGACGGAAACAGAATTATGGGCTACACCTTC
abundance: -; j_gene: TRBJ1-2; d_gene: -; v_gene: TRBV7-2; CDR3aa: CASSLDRLDTYGYTF; CDR3nt: TGTGCCAGCAGCTTAGATCGCCTCGACACCTATGGCTACACCTTC
abundance: many; j_gene: TRBJ2-7; d_gene: -; v_gene: TRBV12-3/TRBV12-4; CDR3aa: CASSLGGTKQYF; CDR3nt: TGTGCCAGCAGTTTAGGGGGGACGAAGCAGTACTTC
abundance: -; j_gene: TRBJ2-1; d_gene: -; v_gene: TRBV6-2/TRBV6-3; CDR3aa: CASSTPFGEQFF; CDR3nt: TGTGCCAGCAGCACCCCCTTTGGTGAGCAGTTCTTC
abundance: -; j_gene: TRBJ2-7; d_gene: TRBD1; v_gene: TRBV12-3/TRBV12-4; CDR3aa: CACRRQGNEQYF; CDR3nt: TGTGCCTGCAGGCGACAGGGGAACGAGCAGTACTTC
abundance: few; j_gene: TRBJ2-1; d_gene: TRBD2; v_gene: TRBV29-1; CDR3aa: CSAPGLAGQKQFF; CDR3nt: TGCAGCGCTCCGGGACTAGCGGGCCAAAAGCAGTTCTTC
abundance: few; j_gene: TRBJ2-1; d_gene: -; v_gene: TRBV28; CDR3aa: CASSPPTPTVEQFF; CDR3nt: TGTGCCAGCAGTCCTCCGACTCCCACCGTTGAGCAGTTCTTC
abundance: -; j_gene: TRBJ2-1; d_gene: -; v_gene: TRBV4-3; CDR3aa: CASSQGGGAEQFF; CDR3nt: TGCGCCAGCAGCCAAGGTGGCGGGGCCGAGCAGTTCTTC
abundance: few; j_gene: TRBJ2-7; d_gene: -; v_gene: TRBV29-1; CDR3aa: CSGEGESEQYF; CDR3nt: TGCAGCGGTGAAGGGGAAAGCGAGCAGTACTTC